The 2 T cell receptor beta chains listed next were all sequenced from one sample in a study of cytomegalovirus exposure and HLA in healthy donors. 60 Vbeta and 13 Jbeta primers were used in PCR. Assay used: immunoSEQ multiplex PCR; TCRdb lists only in-frame clones, some missing. The sample holds 150,000 to 200,000 clones, less than 90% seen once. Sequencing was performed on PBMCs. All receptors derive from a boy aged 2 to 9 in good health and CMV-seronegative.

V usage is TRBV5-1 and J usage is TRBJ2-5, with TRBD2 matching 8 bases. Germline V lookup: CDR1 SGHRS, CDR2 YFSETQ. The J segment lost 2 bases and the V segment lost 4 bases, leaving 10 bases of the junction unmatched. The CDR3 sequence is 16 residues long. CDR3 bases: TGCGCCAGCAGCCCCGCGAGCGGGAGAAGGCAAGAGACCCAGTACTTC. Its protein is CASSPASGRRQETQYF.

This chain connects TRBV6-5 to TRBJ2-1; no reliable D call. Trimming took off 4 bases at V and 0 bases at J, with 10 bases between the two ends. The CDR3 totals 15 residues. Germline V lookup: CDR1 MNHEY, CDR2 SVGAGI. CDR3 coding DNA: TGTGCCAGCAGTTCCGCCTCGAGCTCCTACAATGAGCAGTTCTTC. Its translation is CASSSASSSYNEQFF.